This is a list of T cell receptor beta chains from one sample in a study of T cells after yellow fever vaccination. In TCRdb, the 5' RACE reads were re-called with MiXCR into one record per CDR3 protein. The top ten clones hold about 3% of a sample with 300,000 or so distinct CDR3 sequences, 7.5% to 9% of them seen once. Sample: CD4+ T cells sorted from PBMCs, taken 5 days after the yellow fever booster vaccination. The origin of the receptors is a man aged 18 to 30 who received the YFV17D yellow fever vaccine. The CDR3 runs from the conserved cysteine through the conserved F or W. The D gene is left open where the match is weak. Clone size is given for some rows only: seen once, a few or many times, or a class if the clone is expanded.

D gene	V gene	J gene	clone size	CDR3 DNA	CDR3 protein
.	TRBV4-3	TRBJ1-2	many	TGCGCCAGCAGCCAAGATCGCTACCGGGGTGGCCACTATGGCTACACCTTC	CASSQDRYRGGHYGYTF
.	TRBV7-2	TRBJ1-2	.	TGTGCCAGCAGCTTAGAGGGTCGGGGGGCCTATGGCTACACCTTC	CASSLEGRGAYGYTF
.	TRBV4-2	TRBJ1-2	.	TGTGCCAGCAGCCAACCTGGGGAGGAGGGTTTTAACTATGGCTACACCTTC	CASSQPGEEGFNYGYTF
TRBD1	TRBV10-3	TRBJ2-5	.	TGTGCCACTCGGGACAGCCGGGAGACCCAGTACTTC	CATRDSRETQYF
.	TRBV6-5	TRBJ1-5	few	TGTGCCAGCAGTTACCACCAGGGTCAGCCCCAGCATTTT	CASSYHQGQPQHF
.	TRBV5-1	TRBJ2-5	.	TGCGCCAGCAGCTTGGCCGCTGTGGGGGAGACCCAGTACTTC	CASSLAAVGETQYF
.	TRBV19	TRBJ2-5	few	TGTGCCAGTAGTAATGACCTCCAAGAGACCCAGTACTTC	CASSNDLQETQYF
TRBD2	TRBV5-1	TRBJ2-3	few	TGCGCCAGCAGCTTGGGCGTAGCGGGGGCAGATACGCAGTATTTT	CASSLGVAGADTQYF
.	TRBV5-1	TRBJ2-3	.	TGCGCCAGCAGCTCACCAGGGGAAGATACGCAGTATTTT	CASSSPGEDTQYF
.	TRBV19	TRBJ2-3	few	TGTGCCAGTAGTATTCAGGCGGTCACAGATACGCAGTATTTT	CASSIQAVTDTQYF
.	TRBV5-1	TRBJ2-7	.	TGCGCCAGCTCTACAGGTAACGAGCAGTACTTC	CASSTGNEQYF
TRBD2	TRBV6-6	TRBJ2-1	few	TGTGCCAGCAGTTTAGCGGGGGTGAGGTCAGGCAATGAGCAGTTCTTC	CASSLAGVRSGNEQFF
.	TRBV3-1	TRBJ2-6	.	TGTGCCAGCAGCCAATCGAGCATAACAGGGGCCAACGTCCTGACTTTC	CASSQSSITGANVLTF
TRBD1	TRBV5-1	TRBJ2-7	many	TGCGCCAGCTTTCGGGACAGTTCCTACGAGCAGTACTTC	CASFRDSSYEQYF
.	TRBV6-5	TRBJ2-3	few	TGTGCCAGCAGTTACTCCGCCCCCTCGAGGGGCACAGATACGCAGTATTTT	CASSYSAPSRGTDTQYF